This TCR beta chain was obtained from a study of T cells in Graves' hyperthyroidism and ophthalmopathy. CDR3 length equals 15 residues. V was clipped by 5 bases and J by 6 bases, with 20 bases between them. CDR1 SGHVS and CDR2 FNYEAQ come from the germline V gene. The CDR3 regions of TCR beta were amplified from RNA transcripts. HTBI primers were used for first-round RT-PCR of the TCR CDR3. TCRdb redid the calling of the multiplex PCR reads with MiXCR, one entry per CDR3 protein. The table has more than 500,000 distinct CDR3 sequences, 15% to 20% seen once. Notes on this clonotype: This may come from a read error, since a much larger clone is one base off.

Ophthalmopathy patients had moderate-to-severe active disease, CAS ≥3, NOSPECS ≥4, and disease duration under 3 months. Patients were excluded for uncontrolled infection, other autoimmune disease, pregnancy or lactation. Diagnoses used clinical symptoms, serum thyroxine and TRAb, thyroid ultrasound and orbital computed tomography. This rearrangement joins TRBV7-6 to TRBJ2-7; perhaps TRBD2 as D (5 bases). The sequenced material came from blood. The receptor comes from a woman aged 25 to 39 with Graves' ophthalmopathy. CDR3 nucleotide sequence: TGTGCCAGCAGCCACCCTCCGGGCCTAGCTGTCGAGCAGTACTTC. Its translation: CASSHPPGLAVEQYF.